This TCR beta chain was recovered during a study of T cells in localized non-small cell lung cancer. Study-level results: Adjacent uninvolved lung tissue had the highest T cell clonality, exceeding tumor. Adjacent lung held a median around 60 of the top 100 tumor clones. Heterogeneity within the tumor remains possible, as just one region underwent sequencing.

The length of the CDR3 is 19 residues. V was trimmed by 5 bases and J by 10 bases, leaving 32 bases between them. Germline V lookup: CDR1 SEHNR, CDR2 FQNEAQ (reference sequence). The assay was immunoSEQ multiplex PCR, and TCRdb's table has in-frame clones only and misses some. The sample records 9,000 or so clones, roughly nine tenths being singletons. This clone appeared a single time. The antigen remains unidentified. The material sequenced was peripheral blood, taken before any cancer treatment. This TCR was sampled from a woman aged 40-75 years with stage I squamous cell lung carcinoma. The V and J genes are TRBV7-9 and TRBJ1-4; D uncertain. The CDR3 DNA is TGTGCCAGCAGCGTCCTCTGGGAGGGAGGGCTGGAAGCTAAGGGAAAACTGTTTTTT. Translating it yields CASSVLWEGGLEAKGKLFF.